These 24 T cell receptor beta chains came from one sample sequenced in a study of shared clonotypes between healthy human individuals. TCRdb's table, derived via immunoSEQ multiplex PCR, lists solely in-frame clones and lacks some. The table includes nearly 1 million clones, less than 85% detected once. The specimen was memory CD4+ T cells sorted from blood. Documented subset: CD45RA-negative fraction. Receptors were obtained from a young man in good health.

For this clone: The sample has other DNA sequences that encode this CDR3 too. The chain uses TRBV29-1 and TRBJ1-1, with D possibly matching TRBD1 (5 bases). Germline values: CDR1 SQVTM, CDR2 ANQGSEA. The CDR3 runs 13 residues. Trimming cost V 6 bases and J 0 bases, with 11 bases left between them. The CDR3 loop is CSVEGRMNTEAFF. The CDR3 DNA follows: TGCAGCGTCGAGGGACGGATGAACACTGAAGCTTTCTTT. Full variable domain (outside the CDR3, taken from reference TRBV29-1 and TRBJ1-1): SAVISQKPSRDICQRGTSLTIQCQVDSQVTMMFWYRQQPGQSLTLIATANQGSEATYESGFVIDKFPISRPNLTFSTLTVSNMSPEDSSIYLCSVEGRMNTEAFFGQGTRLTVV.

The sample holds one count of this clone. The rearrangement links TRBV27 to TRBJ1-1, with TRBD1 identical over 8 bases. Trimming took 7 bases from V and 5 from J; bases not matched to a gene: 12. The length of the CDR3 is 15 residues. CDR1 and CDR2 (germline): MNHEY, SMNVEV (reference sequence). This CDR3 reads CASTPRGQARTEAFF. For the CDR3, the DNA is TGTGCCAGCACCCCGAGGGGACAGGCCCGAACTGAAGCTTTCTTT.

The chain links TRBV4-1 to TRBJ1-5; D uncertain. The CDR3 spans 13 residues. Germline CDR1 is MGHRA and CDR2 is YSYEKL. V lost 4 bases and J lost 5, with 9 bases in between. The CDR3 reads CASSLSGDQPQHF. In nucleotides, the CDR3 is TGCGCCAGCAGCCTCTCGGGCGATCAGCCCCAGCATTTT.

This chain connects TRBV19 to TRBJ2-5; TRBD2 is a possible D gene (6 bases). CDR3 length: 16 amino acids. V was cut by 7 bases and J by 2 bases, with 20 bases left in between. Per the germline V gene, CDR1 is LNHDA and CDR2 is SQIVND (reference sequence). CDR3 nucleotides: TGTGCCAGTAAGGAGGCGGCTAGCGCGTTACAAGAGACCCAGTACTTC. Protein: CASKEAASALQETQYF.

There are a few counts of this clone. Other DNA sequences in this sample translate to the same CDR3. CDR3 protein: CASSPPTDTQYF. As DNA, the CDR3 is TGTGCCAGCAGCCCTCCCACAGATACGCAGTATTTT. The rearrangement links TRBV7-2 to TRBJ2-3; no definite D call. Deletions cut 5 bases from V and 2 bases from J, with 5 bases between. The CDR3 extends over 12 amino acids. Per germline, CDR1 SGHTA and CDR2 FQGNSA.

The table lists this clone with a few counts. The V and J genes are TRBV2 and TRBJ1-1; a possible D gene is TRBD1 (5 bases). Germline V lookup: CDR1 SNHLY, CDR2 FYNNEI. This CDR3 spans 14 amino acids. Trimming removed 6 bases from V and 0 bases from J, with 11 bases in between. The CDR3 protein is CASRTGRLNTEAFF. CDR3 DNA sequence: TGTGCCAGCAGGACGGGACGGCTGAACACTGAAGCTTTCTTT.

The rearrangement joins TRBV18 to TRBJ2-7, with 11 bases matching TRBD2. V lost 0 bases to trimming and J lost 4 bases; unmatched junction nucleotides: 2. CDR3 length: 15 residues. Germline values: CDR1 KGHSH, CDR2 LQKENI. The CDR3 loop reads CASSPPTSGVYEQYF. CDR3 DNA: TGTGCCAGCTCACCACCGACTAGCGGGGTGTACGAGCAGTACTTC.

This clone was counted a single time. The CDR3 loop reads CASSLSGGGNQPQHF. The CDR3 DNA reads as TGTGCCAGCAGCTTATCTGGGGGGGGCAATCAGCCCCAGCATTTT. The genes are TRBV5-8 and TRBJ1-5; D perhaps matches TRBD1 (5 bases). Per the germline V gene, CDR1 is SGHTS and CDR2 is YDEGEE. The CDR3 is made up of 15 amino acids. Trimming left V 2 bases short and J 2 bases short, with 11 bases between.

V usage is TRBV11-2 and J usage is TRBJ2-5; tentative D call: TRBD2 (5 bases). V gave up 3 bases and J gave up 4 bases, with 12 bases separating them. Germline V gene sequence: CDR1 SGHAT, CDR2 FQNNGV. The CDR3 loop spans 14 amino acids. CDR3 bases: TGTGCCAGCAGCTTCGGACTCCAGTCAGAGACCCAGTACTTC. Translating it yields CASSFGLQSETQYF.

The J gene is TRBJ2-2, the V gene TRBV28, with TRBD1 identical over 9 bases. Germline CDR1 and CDR2: MDHEN and SYDVKM. The length of the CDR3 is 17 residues. With 5 bases clipped from V and 0 bases from J, the junction kept 7 bases outside the gene matches. The CDR3 DNA reads as TGTGCCAGCAGTACGGCGCGGGACAGGGCGAACACCGGGGAGCTGTTTTTT. Protein: CASSTARDRANTGELFF.

The chain combines TRBV6-1 with TRBJ2-7; a weak D match, TRBD1 (6 bases). V lost 2 bases, J lost 6 bases, and 17 bases lay in between. The CDR3 runs 15 residues. Looked up from germline, CDR1 is MNHNS and CDR2 is SASEGT. As DNA, the CDR3 is TGTGCCAGCAGTGAAACTTTCTGGGGGCAAGGCGAGCAGTACTTC. Translation gives CASSETFWGQGEQYF.

This clone has more than one count but fewer than ten. Written as DNA, the CDR3 is TGTGCCAGCAGAGGGACAGGGGAAGCTTTCTTT. Encoded protein: CASRGTGEAFF. The V and J genes are TRBV2 and TRBJ1-1; 9 bases fit TRBD1. J was trimmed by 8 bases and V by 6 bases; bases with no gene match: 1. The CDR3 has 11 amino acids. Looked up from germline, CDR1 is SNHLY and CDR2 is FYNNEI.

J is TRBJ1-2 and V is TRBV6-6; 7 positions match TRBD1. With V trimmed by 4 bases and J by 5 bases, 7 bases remained unmatched. The CDR3 is 14 residues long. The germline V gene encodes CDR1 MNHNY and CDR2 SVGAGI (reference sequence). In DNA, the CDR3 is TGTGCCAGCAGTTCGCCGACAGGGAGATATGGCTACACCTTC. Translating it yields CASSSPTGRYGYTF.

The V gene is TRBV12-5, the J gene TRBJ1-6; D is perhaps TRBD1 (5 bases). Trimming took off 3 bases at V and 5 bases at J, with 14 bases between the two ends. CDR3 size: 16 residues. Germline lookup yields CDR1 LGHNT and CDR2 FRNRAP. CDR3 bases: TGTGCTAGTGGTTTTTTCTATGGGGGGGATAATTCACCCCTCCACTTT. Encoded protein: CASGFFYGGDNSPLHF.

About this clone: This CDR3 is also generated by other DNA sequences in the sample. The J gene is TRBJ1-2, the V gene TRBV5-4; 9 bases match TRBD1. Germline lookup yields CDR1 SGHNT and CDR2 YYREEE (reference sequence). This CDR3 comprises 14 residues. After removal of 4 bases from V and 4 bases from J, the junction contained 5 bases not matched to a gene. The CDR3 sequence: CASSLQGAGYGYTF. The DNA for the CDR3 is TGTGCCAGCAGCCTACAGGGGGCCGGCTATGGCTACACCTTC.

V gene TRBV5-4 combines with J gene TRBJ2-7; tentatively, D is TRBD1 or TRBD2 (6 bases each). The V gene lost 2 bases and the J gene lost 4 bases, with 10 bases spanning the gap. The CDR3 is made up of 13 amino acids. Germline CDR1 reads SGHNT; CDR2 reads YYREEE (reference sequence). The CDR3 is CASSFQGRYEQYF. CDR3 coding DNA: TGTGCCAGCAGCTTCCAGGGGAGGTACGAGCAGTACTTC.

The DNA for the CDR3 is TGTGCCTGGAGTGTAACAGGGTTTACGCGCGAGCAGTACTTC. This sequence encodes CAWSVTGFTREQYF. V and J are TRBV30 and TRBJ2-7; possible D gene TRBD1, 6 bases. The germline V gene encodes CDR1 GTSNPN and CDR2 SVGIG (reference sequence). With 0 bases removed from V and 6 bases from J, the gap between germline ends came to 15 bases. This CDR3 has 14 amino acids. Full variable domain (rest looked up from reference TRBV30 and TRBJ2-7): SQTIHQWPATLVQPVGSPLSLECTVEGTSNPNLYWYRQAAGRGLQLLFYSVGIGQISSEVPQNLSASRPQDRQFILSSKKLLLSDSGFYLCAWSVTGFTREQYFGPGTRLTVT.

Points on this clone: With only one base between it and a far larger clone, this is likely a read error. This CDR3 is also generated by other DNA sequences in the sample. The chain couples TRBV5-4 to TRBJ2-2; D remains ambiguous. Germline V gene lookup returns CDR1 SGHNT and CDR2 YYREEE (reference sequence). The CDR3 runs 12 residues. V lost 2 bases to trimming and J lost 5 bases, with 4 bases between them. The CDR3 nucleotides are TGTGCCAGCAGCTTCGGGACCGGGGAGCTGTTTTTT. Translated: CASSFGTGELFF.

This clone was seen a few times. The CDR3 loop is CASLNSPDRGYGYTF. CDR3 in DNA: TGTGCCAGCCTTAATAGCCCGGACCGGGGCTATGGCTACACCTTC. The chain uses TRBV28 and TRBJ1-2; D unresolved. The CDR3 has 15 residues. V lost 8 bases and J 4 bases, leaving 20 bases between the germline ends. In germline, CDR1 is MDHEN, CDR2 SYDVKM.

J is TRBJ1-2 and V is TRBV15; D perhaps matches TRBD1 (5 bases). Germline V gene lookup returns CDR1 LNHNV and CDR2 YYDKDF (reference sequence). The CDR3 extends over 13 amino acids. Trimming took 2 bases from V and 6 from J, leaving 10 bases between them. The CDR3 is CATSRQGGNGYTF. DNA for the CDR3: TGTGCCACCAGCAGACAGGGTGGAAATGGCTACACCTTC.

As for this clone: Compared with germline, one end of the junction differs, possibly owing to a read error. The rearrangement links TRBV6-1 to TRBJ1-5, with D possibly being TRBD1 (6 bases). Germline loops: CDR1 MNHNS, CDR2 SASEGT. The CDR3 contains 14 residues. The CDR3 DNA sequence: TGTGCCAGCAGCGAAGCGGGGGGCAAACAGCCCCAGCATTTT. It is translated as CASSEAGGKQPQHF.

As for this clone: Additional DNA sequences in this sample encode the identical CDR3. The V gene is TRBV10-1, the J gene TRBJ2-5; 8 bases agree with TRBD1. The CDR3 runs 15 residues. The J segment lost 2 bases and the V segment lost 2 bases, leaving 4 bases of the junction unmatched. Germline CDR1 reads WNHNN; CDR2 reads SYGVQD (reference sequence). The CDR3 coding sequence is TGCGCCAGCAGTGAGCGTGGGACAGGTCAAGAGACCCAGTACTTC. Encoded protein: CASSERGTGQETQYF.

The rearrangement links TRBV6-1 to TRBJ2-7, with D unresolved. This CDR3 has 11 residues. Germline lookup yields CDR1 MNHNS and CDR2 SASEGT. V shed 6 bases and J shed 5 bases, with 8 bases lying between them. DNA of the CDR3: TGTGCCAGCAGGTACATCGACGAGCAGTACTTC. Protein product: CASRYIDEQYF.

The CDR3 nucleotides are TGTGCCTGGATCCTCCGAGGGGGGGGCGTATCACCCCTCCACTTT. Protein sequence: CAWILRGGGVSPLHF. The gene calls are TRBV30 and TRBJ1-6; D perhaps matches TRBD1 (6 bases). V shed 4 bases and J shed 10 bases, with 20 bases lying between them. Germline loops: CDR1 GTSNPN, CDR2 SVGIG (reference sequence). The CDR3 runs to 15 residues. The variable domain in full, completed from reference TRBV30 and TRBJ1-6, reads SQTIHQWPATLVQPVGSPLSLECTVEGTSNPNLYWYRQAAGRGLQLLFYSVGIGQISSEVPQNLSASRPQDRQFILSSKKLLLSDSGFYLCAWILRGGGVSPLHFGNGTRLTVT.